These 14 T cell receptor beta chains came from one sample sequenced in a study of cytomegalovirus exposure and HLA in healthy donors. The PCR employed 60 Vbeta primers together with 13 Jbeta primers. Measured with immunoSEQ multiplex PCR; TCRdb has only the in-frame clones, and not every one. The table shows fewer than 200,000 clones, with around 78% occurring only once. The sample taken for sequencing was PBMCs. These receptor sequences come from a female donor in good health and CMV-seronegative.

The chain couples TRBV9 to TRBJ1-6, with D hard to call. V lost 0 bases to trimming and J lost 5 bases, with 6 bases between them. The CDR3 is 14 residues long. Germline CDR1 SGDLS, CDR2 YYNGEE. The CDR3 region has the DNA TGTGCCAGCAGCGTAGGGCAGGATAATTCACCCCTCCACTTT. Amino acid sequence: CASSVGQDNSPLHF.

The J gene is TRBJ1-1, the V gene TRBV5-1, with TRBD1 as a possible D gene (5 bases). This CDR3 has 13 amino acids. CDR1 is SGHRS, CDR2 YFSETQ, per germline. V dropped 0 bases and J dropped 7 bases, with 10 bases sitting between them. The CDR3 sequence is CASSLDGHLEAFF. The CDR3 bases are TGCGCCAGCAGCTTGGACGGACATCTTGAAGCTTTCTTT.

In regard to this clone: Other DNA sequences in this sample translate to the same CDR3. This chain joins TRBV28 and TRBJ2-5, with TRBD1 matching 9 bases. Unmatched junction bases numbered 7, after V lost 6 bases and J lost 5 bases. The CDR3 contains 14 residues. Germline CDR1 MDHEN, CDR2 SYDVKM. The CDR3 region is CASRSGQGVETQYF. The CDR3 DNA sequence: TGTGCCAGCAGATCGGGACAGGGCGTGGAGACCCAGTACTTC.

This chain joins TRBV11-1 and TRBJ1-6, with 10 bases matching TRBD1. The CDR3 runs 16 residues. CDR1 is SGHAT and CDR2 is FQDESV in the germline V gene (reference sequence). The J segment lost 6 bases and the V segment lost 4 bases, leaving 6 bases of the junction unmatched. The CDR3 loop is CASSSRDRGRNSPLHF. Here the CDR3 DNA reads TGTGCCAGCAGCTCCCGAGACAGGGGGCGTAATTCACCCCTCCACTTT.

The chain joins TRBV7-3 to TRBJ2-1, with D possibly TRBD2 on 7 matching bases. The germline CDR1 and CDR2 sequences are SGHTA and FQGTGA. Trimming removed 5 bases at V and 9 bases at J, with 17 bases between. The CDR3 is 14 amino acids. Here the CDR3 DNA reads TGTGCCAGCAGCGTAATCGCGGGGGCCGGTGAGCAGTTCTTC. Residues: CASSVIAGAGEQFF.

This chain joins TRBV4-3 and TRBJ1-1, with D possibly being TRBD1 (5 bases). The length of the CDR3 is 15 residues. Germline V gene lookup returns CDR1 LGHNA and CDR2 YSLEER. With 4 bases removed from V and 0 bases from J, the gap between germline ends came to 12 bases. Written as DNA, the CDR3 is TGCGCCAGCAGCCGCCAGGGTGGGATGAACACTGAAGCTTTCTTT. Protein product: CASSRQGGMNTEAFF.

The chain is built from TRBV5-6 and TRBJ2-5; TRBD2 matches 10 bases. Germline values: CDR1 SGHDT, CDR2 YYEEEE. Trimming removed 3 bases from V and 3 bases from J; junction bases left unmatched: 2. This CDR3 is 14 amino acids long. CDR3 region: CASSWTSGKETQYF. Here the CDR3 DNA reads TGTGCCAGCAGCTGGACTAGCGGAAAAGAGACCCAGTACTTC.

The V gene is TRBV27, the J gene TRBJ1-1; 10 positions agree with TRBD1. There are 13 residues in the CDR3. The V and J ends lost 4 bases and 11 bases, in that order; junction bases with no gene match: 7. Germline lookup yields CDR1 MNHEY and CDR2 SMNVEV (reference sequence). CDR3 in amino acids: CASSYRDRGRAFF. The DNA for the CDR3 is TGTGCCAGCAGTTACCGGGACAGGGGACGGGCTTTCTTT.

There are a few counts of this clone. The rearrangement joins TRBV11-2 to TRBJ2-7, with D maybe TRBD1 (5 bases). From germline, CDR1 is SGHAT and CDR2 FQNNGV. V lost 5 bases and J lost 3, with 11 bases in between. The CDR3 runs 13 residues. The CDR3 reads CASSHPRVYEQYF. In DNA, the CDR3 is TGTGCCAGCAGCCACCCCAGGGTCTACGAGCAGTACTTC.

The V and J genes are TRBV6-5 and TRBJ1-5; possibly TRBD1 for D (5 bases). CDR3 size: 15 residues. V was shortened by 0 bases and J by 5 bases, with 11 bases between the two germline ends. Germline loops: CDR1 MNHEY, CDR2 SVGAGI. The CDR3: CASSYSGGADQPQHF. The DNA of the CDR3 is TGTGCCAGCAGTTACTCGGGGGGTGCGGATCAGCCCCAGCATTTT.

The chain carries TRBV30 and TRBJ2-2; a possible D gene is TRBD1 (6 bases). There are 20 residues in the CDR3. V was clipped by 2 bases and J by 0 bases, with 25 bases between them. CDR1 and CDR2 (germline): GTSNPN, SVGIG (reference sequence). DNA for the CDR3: TGTGCCTGGAGTCCTCCGGTTGGGACATTGAAGGGCCCGAACACCGGGGAGCTGTTTTTT. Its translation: CAWSPPVGTLKGPNTGELFF.

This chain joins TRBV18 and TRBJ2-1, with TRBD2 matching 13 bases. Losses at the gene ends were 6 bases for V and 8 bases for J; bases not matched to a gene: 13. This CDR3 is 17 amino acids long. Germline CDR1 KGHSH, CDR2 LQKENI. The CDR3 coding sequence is TGTGCCAGCTCCCGAGGGACTAGCGGGATAAATGGCGATGAGCAGTTCTTC. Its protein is CASSRGTSGINGDEQFF.

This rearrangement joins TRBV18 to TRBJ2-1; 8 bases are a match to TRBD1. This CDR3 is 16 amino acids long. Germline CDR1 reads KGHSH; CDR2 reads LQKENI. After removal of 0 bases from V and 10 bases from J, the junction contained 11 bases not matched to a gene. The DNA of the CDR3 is TGTGCCAGCTCACCACCTTCCGCAGGGGGCATTTACGAGCAGTTCTTC. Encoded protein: CASSPPSAGGIYEQFF.

The CDR3 DNA is TGTGCCAGCAGCCAAGTAAGCGGGGCGATCAATGAGCAGTTCTTC. Translation: CASSQVSGAINEQFF. The chain employs TRBV4-2 and TRBJ2-1, with 7 positions matching TRBD2. Germline V gives CDR1 LGHNA, CDR2 YNFKEQ. The CDR3 runs to 15 residues. J was trimmed by 6 bases and V by 1 base; bases with no gene match: 6.